Listed here are 5 T cell receptor beta chains from one sample, sequenced in a study of tumor-infiltrating lymphocytes in primary liver carcinoma. TCR beta cDNA was made from 500 ng total RNA with a constant-region primer. Slightly modified ARM-PCR served as the procedure for the TCR beta libraries. These libraries came from three rounds of nested multiplex PCR. Each of the first two PCR rounds ran 9 to 11 cycles with TRBV1-TRBV30 forward and C-beta reverse primers. TCRdb used MiXCR to reprocess the multiplex PCR reads, holding one entry per CDR3 protein. The table includes fewer than 350,000 distinct CDR3 sequences, approximately 65% detected once. The blood RNA (from unsorted whole blood) was obtained, and germline DNA was also extracted. Sequenced material: peripheral blood. The receptors stem from a man in his forties or fifties with primary liver carcinoma and hepatitis B virus infection.

The J gene is TRBJ2-3, the V gene TRBV6-4; D gene ambiguous. The CDR3 extends over 15 amino acids. CDR1 and CDR2 (germline): MRHNA, SNTAGT. Deletions cut 5 bases from V and 2 bases from J, with 14 bases between. In DNA form, the CDR3 reads TGTGCCAGCAGTCGTGATGGCTATCACACAGATACGCAGTATTTT. Its protein product is CASSRDGYHTDTQYF.

This clonotype was seen many times. The J gene is TRBJ2-7, the V gene TRBV11-2, with D tentatively TRBD1 (6 bases). The germline V gene encodes CDR1 SGHAT and CDR2 FQNNGV. The length of the CDR3 is 14 residues. The germline V and J ends were trimmed by 3 bases and 3 bases, with 12 bases remaining between them. CDR3 DNA: TGTGCCAGCAGCTTGGAACAGGGTGGCTACGAGCAGTACTTC. It encodes CASSLEQGGYEQYF.

Concerning this clonotype: At one end, the junction sequence differs from germline, possibly due to a read error. The rearrangement joins TRBV11-2 to TRBJ1-1; 8 bases match TRBD1. Germline assignment: CDR1 SGHAT and CDR2 FQNNGV. This CDR3 is 14 amino acids long. The CDR3 nucleotides are TGTGCCAGCAGCTTATCAGGGGGCAATACTGAAGCTCTCTTT. Amino acid sequence: CASSLSGGNTEALF. Full variable domain (rest looked up from reference TRBV11-2 and TRBJ1-1): EAGVAQSPRYKIIEKRQSVAFWCNPISGHATLYWYQQILGQGPKLLIQFQNNGVVDDSQLPKDRFSAERLKGVDSTLKIQPAKLEDSAVYLCASSLSGGNTEALFGQGTRLTVV.

With regard to this clonotype: A much larger clone lies a single base off, so this may be a read error. The chain has TRBV6-2 or TRBV6-3 and TRBJ2-5; tentative D call: TRBD1 (7 bases). Looked up from germline, CDR1 is MNHEY and CDR2 is SVGEGT. The CDR3 is made up of 13 amino acids. For the CDR3, the DNA is TGTTCCAGCAGGGGGACCGGGGGAGAGACCCAGTACTTC. Its translation is CSSRGTGGETQYF.

As regards this clonotype: The missing conserved phenylalanine or tryptophan at the end of this CDR3 makes a read error likely. The chain has TRBV28 and TRBJ2-1; D might be TRBD1 (5 bases). The CDR3 has 11 amino acids. CDR1 and CDR2 from the germline V gene are MDHEN and SYDVKM. Between the trimmed V and J ends, which lost 3 bases and 9 bases, there was a span of 6 bases. CDR3 sequence reads: CASSFRGEQFI. CDR3 bases: TGTGCCAGCAGTTTTAGGGGTGAGCAGTTCATC.